The rows below give T cell receptor beta chains drawn from one sample of a study of T cell responses to AZD1222 COVID-19 vaccine. Generated by immunoSEQ multiplex PCR, the TCRdb table keeps only in-frame clones and is missing some. Among around 60,000 clones listed, about 90% were seen once. Sequences were derived from peripheral blood, sampled on day 0 of AZD1222 vaccination. These receptors originate from an adult in good health. The CDR3 runs from the conserved cysteine through the conserved F or W. The D gene is left open where the match is weak. Size is stated for part of the rows, as once, few or many counts, or as a class when the clone is expanded.

d_call | clone_size | j_call | v_call | cdr3_nt | cdr3_aa
- | - | TRBJ1-2 | TRBV9 | TGTGCCAGCAGCGTAAATAGTAGGAGTGGCTACACCTTC | CASSVNSRSGYTF
- | - | TRBJ1-2 | TRBV18 | TGTGCCAGCTCACCACAGGGGACCAGGTCGAACTATGGCTACACCTTC | CASSPQGTRSNYGYTF
- | - | TRBJ2-7 | TRBV6-5 | TGTGCCAGCCTCATGCAGGGGACGACCTACGAGCAGTACTTC | CASLMQGTTYEQYF
- | few | TRBJ1-6 | TRBV20-1 | TGCAGTGCTAGTCCTGGAAGGGGTAATTCACCCCTCCACTTT | CSASPGRGNSPLHF
TRBD1 | - | TRBJ1-2 | TRBV9 | TGTGCCAGCAGCAAAGCCCCTGGGACAGGGGGCAGTGGCTACACCTTC | CASSKAPGTGGSGYTF
- | - | TRBJ1-1 | TRBV12-3/TRBV12-4 | TGTGCCAGCAGTTTAGCCGTATCTGAAGCTTTCTTT | CASSLAVSEAFF
TRBD1 | - | TRBJ1-5 | TRBV19 | TGTGCCAGTAGCGACGGACCCGGGACAGGGTTGATTCGGCCCCAGCATTTT | CASSDGPGTGLIRPQHF
TRBD2 | - | TRBJ2-2 | TRBV6-5 | TGTGCCAGCAGCCCAACTAGCGGGGGGCAGAGGGAGCTGTTTTTT | CASSPTSGGQRELFF
TRBD1 | - | TRBJ2-7 | TRBV7-9 | TGTGCCAGCAGCTTAGGGACAGGGCCTAGCGAGCAGTACTTC | CASSLGTGPSEQYF
TRBD2 | - | TRBJ2-2 | TRBV6-6 | TGTGCCAGCAAATCACTAGCGGGGGTGCGGGAGCTGTTTTTT | CASKSLAGVRELFF
TRBD1 | - | TRBJ1-5 | TRBV5-5 | TGTGCCAGCAGCTTGTTCGTGGGCTCAGGGGGTGAGAGCAATCAGCCCCAGCATTTT | CASSLFVGSGGESNQPQHF
TRBD1 | - | TRBJ1-5 | TRBV19 | TGTGCCAGTAGTCCTCAGAGAGGGGGCGGGAGCAATCAGCCCCAGCATTTT | CASSPQRGGGSNQPQHF
- | - | TRBJ1-2 | TRBV5-6 | TGTGCCAGCTGCGGGGTGAGGGGCGGGGTTGGCGGCTACACCTTC | CASCGVRGGVGGYTF
TRBD2 | - | TRBJ2-3 | TRBV6-6 | TGTGCCAGCAGTTGGACTAGCGGGAGTAGCACAGATACGCAGTATTTT | CASSWTSGSSTDTQYF
- | - | TRBJ2-3 | TRBV19 | TGTGCCAGTAGTATCCCTAGCACAGATACGCAGTATTTT | CASSIPSTDTQYF
TRBD1 | - | TRBJ1-1 | TRBV11-2 | TGTGCCAGCAGCCCTAGGACAGGGAGGACTGAAGCTTTCTTT | CASSPRTGRTEAFF
- | - | TRBJ1-3 | TRBV19 | TGTGCCAGTAGTTGGTCCTCTGGAAACACCATATATTTT | CASSWSSGNTIYF
- | - | TRBJ1-5 | TRBV2 | TGTGCCAGCAGTCCGAGAGATGGGGGAAGCAATCAGCCCCAGCATTTT | CASSPRDGGSNQPQHF
TRBD1 | - | TRBJ2-5 | TRBV9 | TGTGCCAGCAGCGCGACAGGGGTAGAGACCCAGTACTTC | CASSATGVETQYF
- | - | TRBJ2-7 | TRBV21-1 | TGTGCCAGCAGCAGGCCGGGACAGTCCTACGAGCAGTACTTC | CASSRPGQSYEQYF
- | - | TRBJ1-5 | TRBV6-6 | TGTGCCAGCAGCTACGACAGGCTCAAGCAGCCCCAGCATTTT | CASSYDRLKQPQHF
- | - | TRBJ2-1 | TRBV5-1 | TGCGCCAGCAGCTTGGCCTACGGGGGAGGTCCCAATGAGCAGTTCTTC | CASSLAYGGGPNEQFF
TRBD2 | - | TRBJ2-1 | TRBV2 | TGTGCCAGCAGGGAGACTAGCGGGGCGGGAGATGAGCAGTTCTTC | CASRETSGAGDEQFF
- | - | TRBJ1-5 | TRBV5-6 | TGTGCCAGCAGCGGGGGGTCACCTGGATCGCCCCAGCATTTT | CASSGGSPGSPQHF
- | - | TRBJ1-1 | TRBV27 | TGTGCCAGCAGTTCCCTCCGGGACAAGAACACTGAAGCTTTCTTT | CASSSLRDKNTEAFF
- | once | TRBJ2-3 | TRBV9 | TGTGCCAGCAGCGTAGATCGTTGGAGGGGGTCCACAGATACGCAGTATTTT | CASSVDRWRGSTDTQYF
TRBD2 | - | TRBJ2-1 | TRBV12-5 | TGTGCTAGTGGTGGGAGCGAGCGGGGGGGCCCGAACAATGAGCAGTTCTTC | CASGGSERGGPNNEQFF
TRBD2 | - | TRBJ2-1 | TRBV4-1 | TGCGCCAGCAGCCATTATAGCGGGGGGGCCTACAATGAGCAGTTCTTC | CASSHYSGGAYNEQFF
- | once | TRBJ1-2 | TRBV21-1 | TGTGCCAGCACCACAGGGGGCAAAATTTATGGCTACACCTTC | CASTTGGKIYGYTF
- | - | TRBJ1-1 | TRBV6-5 | TGTGCCAGCAGATTCACCCAGGGGCTTGGTGAAGCTTTCTTT | CASRFTQGLGEAFF
- | - | TRBJ1-6 | TRBV19 | TGTGCCAGTAGTATGGCCCCCCGGCCGCTCAATTCACCCCTCCACTTT | CASSMAPRPLNSPLHF
TRBD1 | - | TRBJ2-7 | TRBV5-4 | TGTGCCAGCAGTCGATCCACAGGGGGCACGGACGAGCAGTACTTC | CASSRSTGGTDEQYF
- | - | TRBJ2-1 | TRBV9 | TGTGCCAGCAGCGTAGGGTCCAGGGTTGGCTACAATGAGCAGTTCTTC | CASSVGSRVGYNEQFF
- | - | TRBJ1-6 | TRBV11-3 | TGTGCCAGCAGACAAAATTACCCAGGGCTTTCACCCCTCCACTTT | CASRQNYPGLSPLHF
TRBD2 | - | TRBJ2-5 | TRBV30 | TGTGCCCGCGGGGGGCAAGAGACCCAGTACTTC | CARGGQETQYF
TRBD1 | once | TRBJ1-4 | TRBV6-5 | TGTGCCAGCAGTCCTCAGGGGGCGGCTAATGAAAAACTGTTTTTT | CASSPQGAANEKLFF
- | - | TRBJ2-5 | TRBV12-3/TRBV12-4 | TGTGCCAGCAGTTTAACGCGGCGAGAGACCCAGTACTTC | CASSLTRRETQYF
TRBD2 | - | TRBJ2-2 | TRBV6-6 | TGTGCCAGCAGTCGGACTAGCGGGGGGGCTAGGAACACCGGGGAGCTGTTTTTT | CASSRTSGGARNTGELFF
- | - | TRBJ1-1 | TRBV14 | TGTGCCAGCAGCCATACATCGGTCACTGAAGCTTTCTTT | CASSHTSVTEAFF
- | - | TRBJ2-1 | TRBV19 | TGTGCCAGTAGTATAGATCAACGGCGGATTTCCTACAATGAGCAGTTCTTC | CASSIDQRRISYNEQFF
- | - | TRBJ1-2 | TRBV9 | TGTGCCAGCAGCAGAGGCGGAGGTGGCTACACCTTC | CASSRGGGGYTF
- | - | TRBJ1-1 | TRBV7-9 | TGTGCCAGCAGCTTGGGGCGGTCAGGGAGGACTGAAGCTTTCTTT | CASSLGRSGRTEAFF
- | large | TRBJ1-1 | TRBV10-2 | TGCGCCAGCAAAGGAGGTGGGAGCGGTCCTGAAGCTTTCTTT | CASKGGGSGPEAFF
TRBD1 | - | TRBJ1-2 | TRBV6-5 | TGTGCCAGCAGTTTATCCAGGGGGCAATATGGCTACACCTTC | CASSLSRGQYGYTF
- | - | TRBJ2-7 | TRBV2 | TGTGCCAGCAGTGAAAGTGGCGGCTACTACGAGCAGTACTTC | CASSESGGYYEQYF
- | - | TRBJ1-2 | TRBV7-2 | TGTGCCAGCAGCTTGGGGGAAGCGAACTATGGCTACACCTTC | CASSLGEANYGYTF
TRBD1 | - | TRBJ2-6 | TRBV2 | TGTGCCAGCAGTGGACAGGGACGGTCTGGGGCCAACGTCCTGACTTTC | CASSGQGRSGANVLTF
- | - | TRBJ2-7 | TRBV12-3/TRBV12-4 | TGTGCCAGCAGTTTGAACAGGGAGGGCGTGTACTTC | CASSLNREGVYF
TRBD2 | - | TRBJ2-5 | TRBV2 | TGTGCCAGCAGTGAACTAGCGGCCCCCCAGTACTTC | CASSELAAPQYF
TRBD1 | - | TRBJ1-5 | TRBV4-1 | TGCGCCAGCGGTAAAGGATTGACAGGGGGGCAGCCCCAGCATTTT | CASGKGLTGGQPQHF
- | - | TRBJ1-1 | TRBV7-2 | TGTGCCAGCAGCTTAAGCGCCTCGGCGGGCCAAGCTTTCTTT | CASSLSASAGQAFF
- | - | TRBJ2-7 | TRBV20-1 | TGCAGCTTCGGTACCTCCTACGAGCAGTACTTC | CSFGTSYEQYF
- | - | TRBJ2-5 | TRBV7-2 | TGTGCCAGCAGCTTAGCGCTAAGGGAGACCCAGTACTTC | CASSLALRETQYF
- | - | TRBJ1-5 | TRBV10-1 | TGCGCCAGCAGTGAAGGGAATCAGCCCCAGCATTTT | CASSEGNQPQHF
- | - | TRBJ1-1 | TRBV9 | TGTGCCAGCAGCGTAGAAGGTGGGACTGAAGCTTTCTTT | CASSVEGGTEAFF
- | - | TRBJ1-2 | TRBV10-2 | TGCGCCAGCATCGGCTCTAACTATGGCTACACCTTC | CASIGSNYGYTF
- | - | TRBJ2-2 | TRBV5-1 | TGCGCCAGCAGGAGAGACAGTTCGAACACCGGGGAGCTGTTTTTT | CASRRDSSNTGELFF
TRBD1 | once | TRBJ1-2 | TRBV28 | TGTGCCAGCCGGACAGGGGCTGGGGGCTACACCTTC | CASRTGAGGYTF
- | - | TRBJ1-1 | TRBV9 | TGTGCCAGCAGCGTAAGGGTGCGGGACACTGAAGCTTTCTTT | CASSVRVRDTEAFF
- | few | TRBJ1-2 | TRBV7-9 | TGTGCCAGCAGCTTAGGTTCCTCTCGCTACACCTTC | CASSLGSSRYTF